This is a list of T cell receptor beta chains from one sample in a study. TCRdb re-called the RT-PCR reads through MiXCR, storing one row per CDR3 protein. Of about 700,000 distinct CDR3 sequences in the sample, approximately 15% are singletons; the top ten hold roughly 3.9%. The specimen sequenced was memory CD4+ T cells from blood. The receptors shown here come from a female donor in good health, serving as a healthy control. The CDR3 runs from the conserved cysteine through the conserved F or W. Each record gives: clone size, V gene, J gene, D gene, CDR3 DNA, CDR3 protein. D genes are given only for firm matches. Size tells how often a clone was seen (once, few, many) or the class of an expanded clone, and some rows leave it out.

many	TRBV10-3	TRBJ2-1	TRBD1	TGTGCCATCACACAGGGGAGCTCCTACAATGAGCAGTTCTTC	CAITQGSSYNEQFF
few	TRBV6-2/TRBV6-3	TRBJ2-7	TRBD1	TGTGCCAGCATCGACAGGGACTCCTACGAGCAGTACTTC	CASIDRDSYEQYF
NA	TRBV2	TRBJ1-2	TRBD1	TGTGCCAGCAACCTAGTTGGACAGGGACGCTATGGCTACACCTTC	CASNLVGQGRYGYTF
NA	TRBV20-1	TRBJ2-1	TRBD2	TGCAGTGCTAGAGGTGGACTAGCGGGAGGGAGGGACTATGGTGAGCAGTTCTTC	CSARGGLAGGRDYGEQFF
NA	TRBV20-1	TRBJ2-7	NA	TGCAGTGCTAACCGACCGACAGACCCCTACGAGCAGTACTTC	CSANRPTDPYEQYF
NA	TRBV3-1	TRBJ1-1	NA	TGTGCCAGCAGCCAATATACGACTGAAGCTTTCTTT	CASSQYTTEAFF
few	TRBV7-2	TRBJ1-5	TRBD1	TGTGCCAGCAGCGTAGGAGGGACAGGGAATCAGCCCCAGCATTTT	CASSVGGTGNQPQHF
many	TRBV10-3	TRBJ2-1	TRBD2	TGTGCCATCAGGCCTATAGCGGGAGGGCCTAATGAGCAGTTCTTC	CAIRPIAGGPNEQFF
NA	TRBV20-1	TRBJ2-7	NA	TGCAGTGCTAGCGCTGACACGGGAGCCTACGAGCAGTACTTC	CSASADTGAYEQYF
few	TRBV11-2	TRBJ1-4	NA	TGTGCCAGCAGTTCCACACCGGGGGACCATGAAAAACTGTTTTTT	CASSSTPGDHEKLFF
NA	TRBV11-2	TRBJ2-5	TRBD1	TGTGCCAGCAGCTATACCGGGACAGGGGGCGAGGGGACCCAGTACTTC	CASSYTGTGGEGTQYF
NA	TRBV18	TRBJ2-1	NA	TGTGCCAGCTCACCACGGGAGAGCTCCTACAATGAGCAGTTCTTC	CASSPRESSYNEQFF
NA	TRBV3-1	TRBJ2-1	NA	TGTGCCAGCAGCCAAACTACTAGTAATGAGCAGTTCTTC	CASSQTTSNEQFF
few	TRBV20-1	TRBJ2-1	NA	TGCAGTGCTAGAGATGAAGGTCCCCAAAGCAATGAGCAGTTCTTC	CSARDEGPQSNEQFF
NA	TRBV7-2	TRBJ2-2	NA	TGTGCCAGCAGCTTAGTAACTGGGCCCTCCACCGGGGAGCTGTTTTTT	CASSLVTGPSTGELFF
NA	TRBV29-1	TRBJ1-1	NA	TGCAGCGTGGACCCCGGGACCGCCCGAACCTCTTTCTTT	CSVDPGTARTSFF
few	TRBV18	TRBJ1-1	NA	TGTGCCAGCTCAGGTCAACACATGAACACTGAAGCTTTCTTT	CASSGQHMNTEAFF
few	TRBV11-2	TRBJ1-1	TRBD1	TGTGCCAGCAGCTCGGACAGGGGGACATACACTGAAGCTTTCTTT	CASSSDRGTYTEAFF
NA	TRBV12-3/TRBV12-4	TRBJ2-1	TRBD2	TGTGCCAGCAGTTTAAGGCTAGCGGAGTTTTACAATGAGCAGTTCTTC	CASSLRLAEFYNEQFF
NA	TRBV5-1	TRBJ2-5	NA	TGCCCCAGCAGCTTGGCTGTAGGCGGAGAGAAGACCCAGTACTTC	CPSSLAVGGEKTQYF
NA	TRBV6-5	TRBJ1-5	NA	TGTGCCAGCAGGCGACAGGAAGGTAGCAATCAGCCCCAGCATTTT	CASRRQEGSNQPQHF
NA	TRBV7-3	TRBJ1-2	TRBD1	TGTGCCAGCAGCTTAACCGCGTCCGTGACAGGGGGAAGGTATGGCTACACCTTC	CASSLTASVTGGRYGYTF
many	TRBV4-3	TRBJ2-5	TRBD1	TGCGCCAGCAGCCAGGGGACAGGGGGACGTTTCCAAGAGACCCAGTACTTC	CASSQGTGGRFQETQYF
NA	TRBV9	TRBJ1-6	NA	TGTGCCAGCAGCGTAACAGGTCTGGATAATTCACACCTCCACTTT	CASSVTGLDNSHLHF
NA	TRBV28	TRBJ2-7	NA	TGTGACAGCAGTTCCTCCGGTTGGGCCACCTACGAGCAGTACTTC	CDSSSSGWATYEQYF
NA	TRBV9	TRBJ1-2	NA	TGTGCCAGCAGCGCCGCCACCAAAAACTATGGCTACACCTTC	CASSAATKNYGYTF
many	TRBV5-1	TRBJ1-2	TRBD1	TGCGCCAGCAGCCTGAATACGGGACAGGGGCTATGGGGCTACACCTTC	CASSLNTGQGLWGYTF
NA	TRBV20-1	TRBJ2-7	NA	TGCAGTGCTAGAGATCCGACTAGGGGAGGTTACGAGCAGTACTTC	CSARDPTRGGYEQYF
few	TRBV20-1	TRBJ2-1	TRBD2	TGCAGTGCTAGACACCAGGGACTAGCGGGAGGAAGAGATGAGCAGTTCTTC	CSARHQGLAGGRDEQFF
NA	TRBV20-1	TRBJ2-7	TRBD1	TGCAGTGCTGCGCCTTCCGGGACAGGGGATCGCGAGCAGTACTTC	CSAAPSGTGDREQYF
NA	TRBV24-1	TRBJ2-5	TRBD2	TGTGCCACCAGTGACCGAGGGACTAGCGGGAAATGGGAGACCCAGTACTTC	CATSDRGTSGKWETQYF
NA	TRBV20-1	TRBJ1-1	NA	TGCAGTGCCCATCCAACGGGATCCACTGAAGCTTTCTTT	CSAHPTGSTEAFF
many	TRBV6-5	TRBJ2-3	NA	TGTGCCAGCAGTTACGATGGGGGGGATACGCAGTATTTT	CASSYDGGDTQYF
NA	TRBV7-9	TRBJ2-3	NA	TGTGCCAGAAGCCCAAACACAGATACGCAGTATTTT	CARSPNTDTQYF
few	TRBV5-1	TRBJ1-2	NA	TGCGCCAGCAGCTTGGCTACCGTCGGAGCTAACTATGGCTACACCTTC	CASSLATVGANYGYTF
NA	TRBV28	TRBJ2-3	TRBD1	TGTGCCAGCAGTGAAACAGGGGGCACAGATACGCAGTATTTT	CASSETGGTDTQYF
few	TRBV5-1	TRBJ2-4	NA	TGCGCCAGCAGCCAGGACGTGGGTTATAGGGGGAACATTCAGTACTTC	CASSQDVGYRGNIQYF
few	TRBV5-1	TRBJ2-3	NA	TGCGCCAGCAGCGGCCTAAGAGTAGATACGCAGTATTTT	CASSGLRVDTQYF